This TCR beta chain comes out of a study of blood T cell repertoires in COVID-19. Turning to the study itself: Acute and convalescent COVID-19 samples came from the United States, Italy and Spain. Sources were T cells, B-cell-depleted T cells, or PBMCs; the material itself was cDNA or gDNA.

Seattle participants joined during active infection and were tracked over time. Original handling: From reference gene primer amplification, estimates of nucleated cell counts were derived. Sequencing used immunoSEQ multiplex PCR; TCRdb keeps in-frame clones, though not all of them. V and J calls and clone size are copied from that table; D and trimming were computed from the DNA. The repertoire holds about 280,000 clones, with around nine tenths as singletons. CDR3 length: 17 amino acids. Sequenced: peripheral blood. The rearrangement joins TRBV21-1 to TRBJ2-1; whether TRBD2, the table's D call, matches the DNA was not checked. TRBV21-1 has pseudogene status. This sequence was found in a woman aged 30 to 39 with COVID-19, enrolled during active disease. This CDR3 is CASSKFPSGSSYNEQFF. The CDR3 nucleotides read TGTGCCAGCAGCAAATTCCCTAGCGGTAGCTCCTACAATGAGCAGTTCTTC.